These T cell receptor beta chains were read from a single sample in a study of neoadjuvant anti-PD-1 for oral cavity cancer. Clones were read by immunoSEQ multiplex PCR, and TCRdb kept only the in-frame ones, dropping some. The top ten clones hold around 8% of a sample with about 10,000 clones, under 75% of them seen once. The sequencing here drew on tumor tissue, taken after nivolumab (anti-PD-1) treatment. The receptors come from a person aged 40 to 85 with oral cavity squamous cell carcinoma. CDR3s include the opening cysteine and the closing phenylalanine or tryptophan. A D gene is named only where the DNA matches it firmly. Some rows have no size entry. The others give once, few or many, or a class for an expanded clone.

clone size	D gene	V gene	J gene	CDR3 protein	CDR3 DNA
.	.	TRBV6-5	TRBJ1-1	CASSYNSGNTEAFF	TGTGCCAGCAGTTATAATAGTGGGAACACTGAAGCTTTCTTT
.	TRBD1	TRBV19	TRBJ2-4	CASSPGGTGPAKNIQYF	TGTGCCAGTTCTCCCGGGGGGACAGGGCCAGCCAAAAACATTCAGTACTTC
few	.	TRBV5-6	TRBJ1-2	CASSLWESNYGYTF	TGTGCCAGCAGCTTGTGGGAGTCGAACTATGGCTACACCTTC
.	.	TRBV5-1	TRBJ1-1	CASSSRGRTNTEAFF	TGCGCCAGCAGCTCTCGGGGACGGACGAACACTGAAGCTTTCTTT
.	.	TRBV29-1	TRBJ1-5	CSVVLGVRGQPQHF	TGCAGCGTTGTGTTGGGAGTTCGGGGTCAGCCCCAGCATTTT
.	.	TRBV7-2	TRBJ2-1	CASSTDLSHEQFF	TGTGCCAGCAGCACCGACCTTTCCCATGAGCAGTTCTTC
.	.	TRBV15	TRBJ2-3	CATSVASTDTQYF	TGTGCCACCTCGGTCGCCAGCACAGATACGCAGTATTTT
few	.	TRBV2	TRBJ2-7	CASSTGAYEQYF	TGTGCCAGCAGTACGGGGGCCTACGAGCAGTACTTC
.	TRBD1	TRBV28	TRBJ2-2	CASSSGPGGGELFF	TGTGCCAGCAGTTCCGGTCCAGGGGGCGGGGAGCTGTTTTTT
.	TRBD1	TRBV5-6	TRBJ1-5	CASSSVDRAQEPQHF	TGTGCCAGCAGCTCTGTGGACAGGGCCCAAGAGCCCCAGCATTTT
.	.	TRBV11-2	TRBJ1-1	CASSLRGGIRLTGNTEAFF	TGTGCCAGCAGCTTAAGGGGGGGAATTAGATTGACGGGGAACACTGAAGCTTTCTTT
.	.	TRBV5-4	TRBJ1-2	CASSLVGGGYGYTF	TGTGCCAGCAGCTTGGTTGGGGGTGGCTATGGCTACACCTTC
.	.	TRBV11-3	TRBJ1-1	CASSFDFPIDAEAFF	TGTGCCAGCAGCTTCGACTTCCCAATAGACGCTGAAGCTTTCTTT
.	.	TRBV2	TRBJ1-5	CASSETRSNQPQHF	TGTGCCAGCAGTGAAACGAGAAGCAATCAGCCCCAGCATTTT
.	.	TRBV7-3	TRBJ2-2	CASSLYATGELFF	TGTGCCAGCAGCCTTTATGCCACCGGGGAGCTGTTTTTT
.	.	TRBV6-5	TRBJ2-2	CASSYSRAGRTGELFF	TGTGCCAGCAGTTACTCGAGGGCAGGGCGCACCGGGGAGCTGTTTTTT
.	.	TRBV6-4	TRBJ1-4	CASSSGPSSTNEKLFF	TGTGCCAGCAGTTCCGGGCCTTCCTCAACTAATGAAAAACTGTTTTTT
.	.	TRBV5-4	TRBJ2-7	CASSLGGSTYEQYF	TGTGCCAGCAGCTTGGGGGGCTCCACCTACGAGCAGTACTTC
few	.	TRBV19	TRBJ2-5	CASSSHRGGETQYF	TGTGCCAGTAGTTCCCACAGGGGGGGTGAGACCCAGTACTTC
.	TRBD1	TRBV9	TRBJ1-5	CASSPGGVTDQPQHF	TGTGCCAGCAGCCCAGGGGGAGTGACCGATCAGCCCCAGCATTTT
once	TRBD1	TRBV7-9	TRBJ1-5	CASSPGGQGSQPQHF	TGTGCCAGCAGCCCCGGAGGACAGGGGAGTCAGCCCCAGCATTTT
.	TRBD1	TRBV7-2	TRBJ2-2	CASSWRTGSTGELFF	TGTGCCAGCAGCTGGCGGACAGGGAGCACCGGGGAGCTGTTTTTT
.	.	TRBV20-1	TRBJ1-1	CSAAGFEAFF	TGCAGTGCCGCGGGGTTTGAAGCTTTCTTT
.	.	TRBV11-2	TRBJ1-6	CASSSGGQNSPLHF	TGTGCCAGCAGCTCCGGGGGGCAGAATTCACCCCTCCACTTT
once	.	TRBV18	TRBJ2-1	CASSPTVSISYNEQFF	TGTGCCAGCTCACCGACGGTTTCCATCTCCTACAATGAGCAGTTCTTC
.	.	TRBV7-2	TRBJ2-1	CASKLASSYNEQFF	TGTGCCAGCAAACTGGCAAGCTCCTACAATGAGCAGTTCTTC
.	TRBD2	TRBV10-3	TRBJ2-7	CAISQSGIYEQYF	TGTGCCATCAGTCAGAGCGGGATCTACGAGCAGTACTTC
.	.	TRBV7-2	TRBJ1-1	CASSLVGGANTEAFF	TGTGCCAGCAGCTTAGTTGGTGGAGCGAACACTGAAGCTTTCTTT
.	TRBD2	TRBV4-2	TRBJ2-5	CASSQVSSGTSETQYF	TGTGCCAGCAGCCAAGTGTCTAGCGGAACCTCGGAGACCCAGTACTTC